This is a list of T cell receptor beta chains from one sample in a study of blood T cell repertoires in COVID-19. Sequencing was performed with immunoSEQ multiplex PCR; in TCRdb, only in-frame clones are kept and a portion is missing. This repertoire shows roughly 240,000 clones, approximately 85% found once; its top ten account for 5% to 7%. The sequenced material came from peripheral blood. These receptors all stem from a woman older than 75 with COVID-19, enrolled during active disease. The CDR3 runs from the conserved cysteine through the conserved F or W. A D gene is named only where the DNA matches it firmly. Some rows mark clone size as missing; the rest say once, few, many or name a class of expanded clone.

clone_size,j_call,d_call,v_call,cdr3_nt,cdr3_aa
.,TRBJ1-5,.,TRBV19,TGTGCCAGTAGTATGGGGAGGGGCAATCAGCCCCAGCATTTT,CASSMGRGNQPQHF
once,TRBJ1-5,TRBD1,TRBV19,TGTGCCAGTAGAGAAACAGGGGGCAGCAATCAGCCCCAGCATTTT,CASRETGGSNQPQHF
.,TRBJ1-2,TRBD1,TRBV29-1,TGCAGCGTCGAAGGACAGGCGGCTGTCCCTTCCTATGGCTACACCTTC,CSVEGQAAVPSYGYTF
.,TRBJ1-2,.,TRBV4-2,TGTGCCAGCAGCCAAGAGTCCGGGGGGCTCGGCTACACCTTC,CASSQESGGLGYTF
.,TRBJ2-3,TRBD1,TRBV2,TGTGCCAGTGGGACAGGGTTGGAAGATACGCAGTATTTT,CASGTGLEDTQYF
.,TRBJ2-3,.,TRBV6-5,TGTGCCAGCACCTCCGACAGGCCCCCAGATACGCAGTATTTT,CASTSDRPPDTQYF
once,TRBJ1-4,.,TRBV7-9,TGTGCCAGCAGCTTAGGACAGGCAACTAATGAAAAACTGTTTTTT,CASSLGQATNEKLFF
.,TRBJ1-4,.,TRBV6-6,TGTGCCAGCAGTTACTCAACAGGCTACGAAAAACTGTTTTTT,CASSYSTGYEKLFF
.,TRBJ2-2,TRBD2,TRBV28,TGTGCCAGCAGTGGGCGGGGGAACCCCGGGGAGCTGTTTTTT,CASSGRGNPGELFF
once,TRBJ1-4,.,TRBV5-1,TGCGCCAGCAGCTCAGGCACCTATGCAACTAATGAAAAACTGTTTTTT,CASSSGTYATNEKLFF
.,TRBJ2-3,TRBD2,TRBV3-1/TRBV3-2,TGTGCCAGCAGCCTGGGCGGGGGGGTTAGGAATACGCAGTATTTT,CASSLGGGVRNTQYF
.,TRBJ2-1,.,TRBV11-2,TGTGCCAGCAGCTTCGGACTGTACAATGAGCAGTTCTTC,CASSFGLYNEQFF
few,TRBJ2-3,TRBD1,TRBV5-4,TGTGCCAGCAGCTTGTTGCAGGGGGCGAAACAAACGCAGTATTTT,CASSLLQGAKQTQYF
.,TRBJ2-5,.,TRBV6-2/TRBV6-3,TGTGCCAGCAGTTCGTGGGGGGAAGAGACCCAGTACTTC,CASSSWGEETQYF
.,TRBJ1-1,.,TRBV21-1,TGTGCCAGCACCAGGGAGGTGGGGAACACTGAAGCTTTCTTT,CASTREVGNTEAFF
.,TRBJ1-4,.,TRBV5-4,TGTGCCAGCAGTATAGAGGGCTCGAATGAAAAACTGTTTTTT,CASSIEGSNEKLFF
.,TRBJ1-6,.,TRBV28,TGTGCCAGCAGTTTACCCTCTGGAGGGGATTCACCCCTCCACTTT,CASSLPSGGDSPLHF
.,TRBJ1-2,TRBD1,TRBV7-9,TGTGCCAGCAGCTTAGCAGGAGGACAGGGGGGTGGCTACACCTTC,CASSLAGGQGGGYTF
once,TRBJ2-7,.,TRBV6-5,TGTGCCAGCAGTTACGGCCCGGAGCAGTACTTC,CASSYGPEQYF
.,TRBJ1-1,.,TRBV7-6,TGTGCCAGCAGCGCGGACTCGAACACTGAAGCTTTCTTT,CASSADSNTEAFF
.,TRBJ1-1,.,TRBV5-8,TGTGCCAGCAGCCCACAGGGTACGGTGGCTGAAGCTTTCTTT,CASSPQGTVAEAFF
once,TRBJ1-3,TRBD1,TRBV7-9,TGTGCCAGCAGCCAGACAGGGGGCTCTGGAAACACCATATATTTT,CASSQTGGSGNTIYF
.,TRBJ1-6,TRBD1,TRBV5-6,TGTGCCAGCAGCTTGGTGACAGGGGGTAATTCACCCCTCCACTTT,CASSLVTGGNSPLHF
.,TRBJ1-2,TRBD1,TRBV18,TGTGCCAGCTCACAACCCGGGACAGGGGATGAAGGCTACACCTTC,CASSQPGTGDEGYTF
.,TRBJ2-2,TRBD1,TRBV10-3,TGTGCCATCAGTGCCCGGACAGGAAATGCCGGGGAGCTGTTTTTT,CAISARTGNAGELFF
.,TRBJ1-3,TRBD1,TRBV19,TGTGCCAGTAGTACCGGACAGGGGACGAACACCATATATTTT,CASSTGQGTNTIYF
once,TRBJ1-4,TRBD1,TRBV5-1,TGCGCCAGCAGCTCAGGGGGTGCGAATGAAAAACTGTTTTTT,CASSSGGANEKLFF
once,TRBJ2-1,TRBD2,TRBV7-3,TGTGCCAGCAGCCCAGCGGGGGGGAGCTCCTACAATGAGCAGTTCTTC,CASSPAGGSSYNEQFF
few,TRBJ1-5,TRBD1,TRBV19,TGTGCCAGTACCTATAGACGGGACAGCGATCAGCCCCAGCATTTT,CASTYRRDSDQPQHF
.,TRBJ2-7,TRBD2,TRBV7-8,TGTGCCAGCAGCTTAGTAGCTAGCGGGGGACTCTACGAGCAGTACTTC,CASSLVASGGLYEQYF
.,TRBJ1-2,.,TRBV7-8,TGTGCCAGCAGCCCCTCTTGGATCCGCTCGGGTGGCTACACCTTC,CASSPSWIRSGGYTF
.,TRBJ1-1,.,TRBV25-1,TGTGCCAGCAGTAACTGGGGGACACCCGGCACTGAAGCTTTCTTT,CASSNWGTPGTEAFF
.,TRBJ1-1,TRBD1,TRBV3-1/TRBV3-2,TGTGCCAGCAGCCAACGACAGGGGGCGGGGAACACTGAAGCTTTCTTT,CASSQRQGAGNTEAFF
.,TRBJ2-1,TRBD2,TRBV30,TGTGCCTGGAGTCTGACTAGCGGGGGGTACAATGAGCAGTTCTTC,CAWSLTSGGYNEQFF
.,TRBJ1-2,TRBD1,TRBV7-9,TGTGCCAGCAGCGAAGGACAGGCCGGCTACACCTTC,CASSEGQAGYTF
.,TRBJ1-1,.,TRBV19,TGTGCCAGTAATCCCGTCGACAGAAGTTACACTGAAGCTTTCTTT,CASNPVDRSYTEAFF
.,TRBJ2-3,.,TRBV29-1,TGCAGCGTTAAGGGACTTAGCACAGATACGCAGTATTTT,CSVKGLSTDTQYF
.,TRBJ1-4,TRBD1,TRBV19,TGTGCCAGTAGTAAAGGGACAGGTGATAATGAAAAACTGTTTTTT,CASSKGTGDNEKLFF
.,TRBJ1-4,TRBD1,TRBV7-9,TGTGCCAGCAGCCCCCCGGGACAGGTTAACGAAAAACTGTTTTTT,CASSPPGQVNEKLFF
once,TRBJ1-2,.,TRBV11-1,TGTGCCAGCAGCTTTGTGAGCTCTGCTAACTATGGCTACACCTTC,CASSFVSSANYGYTF
few,TRBJ2-3,TRBD2,TRBV15,TGTGCCACCAGCACGTTAGCGGGGGGTTCCACAGATACGCAGTATTTT,CATSTLAGGSTDTQYF